The 6 T cell receptor beta chains given below trace back to one sample, sequenced in a study of cytomegalovirus exposure and HLA in healthy donors. The primer mix had 60 Vbeta and 13 Jbeta primers. Clones were sequenced by immunoSEQ multiplex PCR, and TCRdb holds only the in-frame ones, with some missing. This table has fewer than 250,000 clones, approximately 79% appearing once. Sequencing was carried out using PBMCs. The source is a man between 18 and 35 years old in good health and CMV-seronegative.

This clone is a singleton in its sample. The chain links TRBV7-2 to TRBJ2-7, with D possibly TRBD2 on 6 matching bases. V lost 4 bases and J lost 3, with 10 bases in between. Germline assignment: CDR1 SGHTA and CDR2 FQGNSA. CDR3 length: 13 amino acids. The CDR3 region is CASSSRRGYEQYF. The CDR3 nucleotides read TGTGCCAGCAGCTCAAGGAGGGGCTACGAGCAGTACTTC. Based on the CDR3 plus reference TRBV7-2 and TRBJ2-7, the full variable domain is GAGVSQSPSNKVTEKGKDVELRCDPISGHTALYWYRQSLGQGLEFLIYFQGNSAPDKSGLPSDRFSAERTGGSVSTLTIQRTQQEDSAVYLCASSSRRGYEQYFGPGTRLTVT.

V is TRBV7-2 and J is TRBJ1-3, with D perhaps TRBD1 (6 bases). Germline V gene lookup returns CDR1 SGHTA and CDR2 FQGNSA. Trimming pared 1 base from V and 2 bases from J, leaving 15 bases between. CDR3 length: 17 residues. CDR3 protein: CASSLEGGRTTGNTIYF. CDR3 nucleotide sequence: TGTGCCAGCAGCTTAGAAGGGGGACGAACCACTGGAAACACCATATATTTT.

As to this clone: At the DNA level, this CDR3 is encoded by other sequences in the same sample as well. This sequence joins TRBV18 and TRBJ1-1; D perhaps matches TRBD1 (5 bases). The ends were cut back, 1 base at V and 3 bases at J, with 6 bases in the middle. The CDR3 spans 13 residues. Germline values: CDR1 KGHSH, CDR2 LQKENI. CDR3 nucleotides: TGTGCCAGCTCACCACGGGGGGACACTGAAGCTTTCTTT. This sequence encodes CASSPRGDTEAFF.

This clone was observed once. The rearrangement links TRBV19 to TRBJ2-1, with TRBD1 matching over 10 bases. With 4 bases clipped from V and 4 bases from J, the junction kept 4 bases outside the gene matches. The CDR3 is 15 amino acids. CDR1 and CDR2 from the germline V gene are LNHDA and SQIVND (reference sequence). The CDR3 sequence is CASSTGTGAYNEQFF. CDR3 in DNA: TGTGCCAGTAGTACCGGGACAGGGGCGTACAATGAGCAGTTCTTC.

V and J are TRBV6-6 and TRBJ2-2; possibly TRBD1 for D (5 bases). CDR1 and CDR2 from the germline V gene are MNHNY and SVGAGI (reference sequence). V was cut by 0 bases and J by 7 bases, with 12 bases left in between. This CDR3 contains 15 residues. Written as DNA, the CDR3 is TGTGCCAGCAGTTACTCGAGCTTCAGGGTCGGGGAGCTGTTTTTT. It translates to CASSYSSFRVGELFF.

The genes are TRBV19 and TRBJ2-3; D gene unclear. The V gene's germline CDR1 is LNHDA and CDR2 SQIVND (reference sequence). Deletions cut 7 bases from V and 6 bases from J, with 14 bases between. This CDR3 region has 13 residues. Here the CDR3 reads CASTPRYGDTQYF. In DNA, the CDR3 is TGTGCCAGTACCCCTCGCTACGGGGATACGCAGTATTTT. The whole variable domain, remainder taken from reference TRBV19 and TRBJ2-3, is DGGITQSPKYLFRKEGQNVTLSCEQNLNHDAMYWYRQDPGQGLRLIYYSQIVNDFQKGDIAEGYSVSREKKESFPLTVTSAQKNPTAFYLCASTPRYGDTQYFGPGTRLTVL.